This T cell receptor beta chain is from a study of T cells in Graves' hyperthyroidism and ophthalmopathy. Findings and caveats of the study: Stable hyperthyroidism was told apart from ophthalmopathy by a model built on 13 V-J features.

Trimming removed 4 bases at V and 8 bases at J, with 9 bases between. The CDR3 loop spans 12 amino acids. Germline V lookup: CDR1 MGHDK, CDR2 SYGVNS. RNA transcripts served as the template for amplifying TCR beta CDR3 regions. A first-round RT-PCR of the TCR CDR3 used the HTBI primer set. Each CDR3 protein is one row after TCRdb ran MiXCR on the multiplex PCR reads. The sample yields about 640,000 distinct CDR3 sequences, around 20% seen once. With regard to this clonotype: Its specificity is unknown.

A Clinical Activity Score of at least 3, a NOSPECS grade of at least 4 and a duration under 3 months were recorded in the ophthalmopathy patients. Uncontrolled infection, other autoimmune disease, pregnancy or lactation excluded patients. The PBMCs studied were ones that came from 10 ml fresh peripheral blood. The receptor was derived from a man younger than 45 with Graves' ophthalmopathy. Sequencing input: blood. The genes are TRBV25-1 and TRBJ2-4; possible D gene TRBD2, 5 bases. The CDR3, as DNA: TGTGCCAGCAGTGCCGGGAACGACATTCAGTACTTC. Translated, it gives CASSAGNDIQYF.